Listed below are T cell receptor beta chains from one sample, sequenced in a study of blood T cell repertoires in COVID-19. Data came from immunoSEQ multiplex PCR; TCRdb stores just in-frame clones and leaves some out. The sample gives almost 45,000 clones, around 75% of which show up once; roughly 61% is in the top ten. The sequencing input was peripheral blood. The receptors derive from a man older than 75 with acute or convalescent COVID-19. CDR3s include the opening cysteine and the closing phenylalanine or tryptophan. A D gene is named only where the DNA matches it firmly. Clone size is stated in some rows and not others, as once, few, many or a class when expanded.

v_call	d_call	j_call	clone_size	cdr3_nt	cdr3_aa
TRBV2	TRBD2	TRBJ2-5	.	TGTGCCAGCAGCGACGCGGGGGAGTATACGGAGACCCAGTACTTC	CASSDAGEYTETQYF
TRBV4-2	TRBD2	TRBJ2-4	.	TGTGCCAGCAGCCGAGGGAGGGCGGGACTAGGAGGGAACAAAAACATTCAGTACTTC	CASSRGRAGLGGNKNIQYF
TRBV12-3/TRBV12-4	.	TRBJ2-5	.	TGTGCCAGCACCCTTACGAGAGGGGAGACCCAGTACTTC	CASTLTRGETQYF
TRBV5-1	.	TRBJ2-3	once	TGCGCCAGCAGCACGGGACAAATTAGCACAGATACGCAGTATTTT	CASSTGQISTDTQYF
TRBV3-1/TRBV3-2	TRBD1	TRBJ1-2	.	TGTGCCAGCAGCCAGAGGACAGGGAGAGGCTACACCTTC	CASSQRTGRGYTF
TRBV28	.	TRBJ1-5	.	TGTGCCAGCGTAAGAAACTTGGGCAATCAGCCCCAGCATTTT	CASVRNLGNQPQHF
TRBV7-9	TRBD2	TRBJ2-1	.	TGTGCCAGCAGCTCGGGGACTAGCGGGAACAATGAGCAGTTCTTC	CASSSGTSGNNEQFF
TRBV28	.	TRBJ1-1	.	TGTGCCAGCAGTTTACTACAGAGGAACACTGAAGCTTTCTTT	CASSLLQRNTEAFF
TRBV7-9	.	TRBJ2-1	.	TGTGCCAGCAGCGATACGGCCTACAATGAGCAGTTCTTC	CASSDTAYNEQFF
TRBV6-5	.	TRBJ2-7	few	TGTGCCAGCAGTTACTCGAAGCAGGCCTCCTACGAGCAGTACTTC	CASSYSKQASYEQYF
TRBV6-5	TRBD2	TRBJ2-1	.	TGTGCCAGCAGTCGACTAGCGGGGACCAATGAGCAGTTCTTC	CASSRLAGTNEQFF
TRBV11-2	TRBD1	TRBJ1-6	.	TGTGCCAGCAGCTCTATTCGACAGGGGAGTAATTCACCCCTCCACTTT	CASSSIRQGSNSPLHF
TRBV15	.	TRBJ1-4	.	TGTGCCACTCGGGAGGGGGGCCTTAATGAAAAACTGTTTTTT	CATREGGLNEKLFF
TRBV7-8	.	TRBJ2-4	once	TGTGCCAGCAGCTCCGTGACAGGCCCATTAGCCAAAAACATTCAGTACTTC	CASSSVTGPLAKNIQYF
TRBV4-2	.	TRBJ1-2	.	TGTGCCAGCAGCCAATCTACCGCAACTCAGGGTATCCATGGCTACACCTTC	CASSQSTATQGIHGYTF
TRBV18	TRBD1	TRBJ1-1	.	TGTGCCAGCTCCCGCTCAGGGGGGAACACTGAAGCTTTCTTT	CASSRSGGNTEAFF
TRBV10-1	.	TRBJ2-1	few	TGCGCCAGCAGTGAGTCAGCTGGGAGCTCCTACAATGAGCAGTTCTTC	CASSESAGSSYNEQFF
TRBV29-1	TRBD2	TRBJ2-1	.	TGCAGCGCCGCACTAGCGGGGGGTCAGTTCTTC	CSAALAGGQFF
TRBV18	.	TRBJ2-3	once	TGTGCCAGCTCACCCTTCACAGATACGCAGTATTTT	CASSPFTDTQYF
TRBV30	.	TRBJ1-2	.	TGTGCCTGGGTCTCCAAACACATCAAATATGGCTACACCTTC	CAWVSKHIKYGYTF
TRBV2	TRBD1	TRBJ2-1	.	TGTGCCAGCAGTGGGGGACAGGGGGCAGGTGAGCAGTTCTTC	CASSGGQGAGEQFF
TRBV19	.	TRBJ2-5	.	TGTGCCAGTAGGGCGGGTGGGAAGGAGACCCAGTACTTC	CASRAGGKETQYF
TRBV4-3	.	TRBJ2-3	once	TGCGCCAGCAGCTACCAGGGGAACACAGATACGCAGTATTTT	CASSYQGNTDTQYF
TRBV18	.	TRBJ1-3	.	TGTGCCAGCTCCCAGGTGCCGGGAGATCTAGAATCTGGAAACACCATATATTTT	CASSQVPGDLESGNTIYF
TRBV20-1	.	TRBJ2-1	.	TGCAGTGCACGACAGTACAATGAGCAGTTCTTC	CSARQYNEQFF
TRBV5-8	.	TRBJ2-4	.	TGTGCCAGCAGCGTTTACAGGGTTACAAACATTCAGTACTTC	CASSVYRVTNIQYF
TRBV7-2	TRBD2	TRBJ2-1	.	TGTGCCAGCAGCTACAGCGGGAGCGGGTACAATGAGCAGTTCTTC	CASSYSGSGYNEQFF
TRBV27	TRBD2	TRBJ2-2	few	TGTGCCAGCAGTTTACTCTTAGCGGGAGGGCGAACCGGGGAGCTGTTTTTT	CASSLLLAGGRTGELFF